Listed below are T cell receptor beta chains from one sample, sequenced in a study of CD8 T cells in Susac syndrome. Each CDR3 protein gets one entry after TCRdb re-called the immunoSEQ multiplex PCR reads with MiXCR. The table lists some 63,000 distinct CDR3 sequences, 94% of them singletons, with 0.56% in the top ten. The sample comprised CD8+ T cells from PBMCs. These receptors were obtained from a human donor with multiple sclerosis. The CDR3 runs from the conserved cysteine through the conserved F or W. A D gene is named only where the DNA matches it firmly. The size of a clone is reported for some rows only, either as once, few or many, or as a class for expanded clones.

V gene,clone size,J gene,D gene,CDR3 DNA,CDR3 protein
TRBV13,once,TRBJ1-5,.,TGTGCCAGCAGCTTGAGAGGGAGCGGGCAGCCCCAGCATTTT,CASSLRGSGQPQHF
TRBV3-1,.,TRBJ2-7,TRBD2,TGTGCCAGCAGCCAAGACCGACTAGCGGGGGTAACCTACGAGCAGTACTTC,CASSQDRLAGVTYEQYF
TRBV29-1,.,TRBJ2-1,TRBD1,TGCAGCGCCGCGACAGGGACCTACAATGAGCAGTTCTTC,CSAATGTYNEQFF
TRBV12-3/TRBV12-4,.,TRBJ2-1,TRBD1,TGTGCCAGCAGTCCCCTGGGACAGGGTTACAATGAGCAGTTCTTC,CASSPLGQGYNEQFF
TRBV11-1,.,TRBJ2-7,.,TGTGCCAGCAGCCAAACACCCCAAGGACAGACCTACGAGCAGTACTTC,CASSQTPQGQTYEQYF
TRBV4-1,.,TRBJ1-2,.,TGCGCCAGCAGCCAAGATGCTCACTGGGGCTACACCTTC,CASSQDAHWGYTF
TRBV20-1,.,TRBJ2-1,TRBD2,TGCAGTGCTAGAGATCCGGGACTAGCCTACAATGAGCAGTTCTTC,CSARDPGLAYNEQFF
TRBV7-9,.,TRBJ2-1,TRBD2,TGTGCCAGCAGCTCCCTGCAGACTAGCGGGTACGATGAGCAGTTCTTC,CASSSLQTSGYDEQFF
TRBV2,.,TRBJ2-3,TRBD1,TGTGCCAGCACACAAAGACAGGGGAGCACAGATACGCAGTATTTT,CASTQRQGSTDTQYF
TRBV4-1,.,TRBJ2-7,TRBD1,TGCGCCAGCAGCCAAGTCGGGACAGGTCCCTACGAGCAGTACTTC,CASSQVGTGPYEQYF
TRBV25-1,.,TRBJ2-5,TRBD2,TGTGCCAGCAGTGAATGGGCTAGCGGGGTCGAGACCCAGTACTTC,CASSEWASGVETQYF
TRBV20-1,.,TRBJ2-5,.,TGCAGTGCTAGAGTTCAGACAGGAGAAGAGACCCAGTACTTC,CSARVQTGEETQYF
TRBV27,.,TRBJ1-2,TRBD1,TGTGCCAGCAGTACCTGGGACAGTGGGCAAGATGGCTACACCTTC,CASSTWDSGQDGYTF
TRBV27,.,TRBJ2-5,TRBD2,TGTGCCAGCAGTTCCCGGGAGGAACAAGAGACCCAGTACTTC,CASSSREEQETQYF
TRBV9,.,TRBJ2-2,TRBD1,TGTGCCAGCAGCCTACGGACAGGCAACACCGGGGAGCTGTTTTTT,CASSLRTGNTGELFF
TRBV4-3,.,TRBJ1-2,.,TGCGCCAGCAGCCAAGGGAGAAACTATGGCTACACCTTC,CASSQGRNYGYTF
TRBV27,.,TRBJ2-7,.,TGTGCCAGCAGTCTCCGTCCGAATCCTTACTACGAGCAGTACTTC,CASSLRPNPYYEQYF
TRBV2,.,TRBJ1-1,.,TGTGCCAGCAGCGAGGATGGGCTTAACATGAACACTGAAGCTTTCTTT,CASSEDGLNMNTEAFF
TRBV13,.,TRBJ2-1,TRBD2,TGTGCCAGCAGCTTAGAACTAGCGGGAGGACGGAAGCACAATGAGCAGTTCTTC,CASSLELAGGRKHNEQFF
TRBV24-1,.,TRBJ2-2,.,TGTGCCACCAATTCAGGGGCCTACGGGGAGCTGTTTTTT,CATNSGAYGELFF
TRBV18,.,TRBJ2-7,TRBD1,TGTGCCAGCTCACCGGCAGGGGGCTCCAACGAGCAGTACTTC,CASSPAGGSNEQYF
TRBV7-9,.,TRBJ1-1,.,TGTGCCAGCAGTCAACCGGGACTGGGGCTGAACACTGAAGCTTTCTTT,CASSQPGLGLNTEAFF
TRBV14,.,TRBJ2-5,TRBD1,TGTGCCAGCAGCCAAGAGGAACAGGGGTTCCAAGAGACCCAGTACTTC,CASSQEEQGFQETQYF
TRBV29-1,.,TRBJ1-1,.,TGCAGCGTTCGGGACGGGGGGACTGAAGCTTTCTTT,CSVRDGGTEAFF
TRBV5-1,.,TRBJ1-1,.,TGCGCCAGCAGCTGGGTACCGGGAAAGGACACTGAAGCTTTCTTT,CASSWVPGKDTEAFF
TRBV6-1,.,TRBJ2-1,TRBD2,TGTGCCAGCAGCCAGGGACTAGCGGGAAGGAACGGTGAGCAGTTCTTC,CASSQGLAGRNGEQFF
TRBV29-1,.,TRBJ2-1,TRBD1,TGCAGCGGGATAACAGGGGTCCCTGACAATGAGCAGTTCTTC,CSGITGVPDNEQFF